Listed here are 13 T cell receptor beta chains from one sample, sequenced in a study of early T cells in non-severe SARS-CoV-2 infection. Each CDR3 protein is one row after TCRdb ran MiXCR on the 5' RACE reads. The table includes tens of thousands of distinct CDR3 sequences, around 12% detected once. Sequenced input: whole blood. The receptor source for this set is an adult who was a healthcare worker with PCR-confirmed SARS-CoV-2 infection or an uninfected control (not recorded which).

This clonotype was counted at least ten times. The V and J genes are TRBV12-3 or TRBV12-4 and TRBJ1-5; 9 bases are a match to TRBD1. With V trimmed by 7 bases and J by 7 bases, 5 bases remained unmatched. CDR3 size: 13 residues. CDR3 bases: TGTGCCAGCACCGGGACAGGGTCCCAGCCCCAGCATTTT. This gives the protein CASTGTGSQPQHF.

As to this clonotype: The junction and the germline gene differ at one end; a read error may be behind it. The chain has TRBV5-4 and TRBJ2-7; D possibly matches TRBD1 or TRBD2 (6 bases each). This CDR3 region has 17 residues. Per the germline V gene, CDR1 is SGHNT and CDR2 is YYREEE (reference sequence). The CDR3 protein is CGSSLWKGGPRSYEQYF. The CDR3 nucleotides read TGTGGCAGCAGCTTATGGAAGGGGGGTCCCCGATCCTACGAGCAGTACTTC.

This clonotype was counted between two and nine times. CDR3 sequence reads: CASRDRENEQFF. The CDR3 nucleotides read TGCGCCAGCAGGGACAGGGAAAATGAGCAGTTCTTC. The chain employs TRBV5-1 and TRBJ2-1; 8 nucleotides match TRBD1. From germline, CDR1 is SGHRS and CDR2 YFSETQ. V lost 5 bases and J lost 7; bases outside the gene matches: 2. The CDR3 is 12 amino acids.

The J gene is TRBJ1-5, the V gene TRBV5-1; D might be TRBD1 (6 bases). Germline V gives CDR1 SGHRS, CDR2 YFSETQ. This CDR3 contains 15 residues. V dropped 8 bases and J dropped 0 bases, with 15 bases sitting between them. Here the CDR3 reads CASAPQGNSNQPQHF. The CDR3 DNA reads TGCGCCAGTGCCCCACAGGGCAATAGCAATCAGCCCCAGCATTTT.

This chain uses TRBV19 with TRBJ1-5; D unclear. Trimming pared 3 bases from V and 6 bases from J, leaving 6 bases between. CDR3 length: 12 residues. The germline V gene has CDR1 LNHDA and CDR2 SQIVND (reference sequence). This chain's CDR3 is CASSIGSQPQHF. The CDR3 coding sequence is TGTGCCAGTAGTATCGGGAGTCAGCCCCAGCATTTT.

The rearrangement joins TRBV6-5 to TRBJ2-5, with TRBD2 identical over 11 bases. V shed 6 bases, J shed 7 bases, and the junction held 13 bases outside the gene matches. The germline CDR1 and CDR2 sequences are MNHEY and SVGAGI. The CDR3 loop spans 16 amino acids. The CDR3 loop is CASRPTSGGQSGTQYF. For the CDR3, the DNA is TGTGCCAGCAGACCTACTAGCGGGGGACAGTCAGGGACCCAGTACTTC.

This clonotype was observed once. A read error is possible here, since a much larger clone lies one base away. The gene calls are TRBV6-5 and TRBJ2-1; D possibly corresponds to TRBD2 (6 bases). V was trimmed by 11 bases and J by 11 bases, leaving 25 bases between them. The CDR3 extends over 14 amino acids. CDR1 and CDR2 from the germline V gene are MNHEY and SVGAGI. This chain's CDR3 is CASQRRGLGGKQFF. CDR3 nucleotides: TGTGCCTCCCAAAGACGGGGTCTGGGGGGTAAGCAGTTCTTC.

The J gene is TRBJ2-2, the V gene TRBV6-5, with D tentatively TRBD1 or TRBD2 (5 bases each). The CDR3 loop spans 16 amino acids. CDR1 MNHEY and CDR2 SVGAGI come from the germline V gene. The ends were cut back, 0 bases at V and 5 bases at J, with 13 bases in the middle. Here the CDR3 reads CASSYSRGVGTGELFF. The CDR3 nucleotides are TGTGCCAGCAGTTACTCGAGGGGTGTGGGAACCGGGGAGCTGTTTTTT.

In this sample, this clonotype turned up a few times. This rearrangement joins TRBV6-1 to TRBJ2-3; 9 positions agree with TRBD1. The CDR3 is made up of 14 amino acids. The ends lost 6 bases at V and 3 bases at J; junction bases unmatched: 4. Germline V lookup: CDR1 MNHNS, CDR2 SASEGT. The CDR3 sequence: CASRDRGSTDTQYF. CDR3 DNA: TGTGCCAGCAGGGACAGGGGCTCAACAGATACGCAGTATTTT.

This clonotype was seen many times. The V and J genes are TRBV12-3 or TRBV12-4 and TRBJ1-5; perhaps TRBD1 as D (6 bases). V shed 6 bases and J shed 6 bases, with 12 bases lying between them. This CDR3 is built from 13 residues. The CDR3 sequence is CASSPRGSQPQHF. The DNA of the CDR3 is TGTGCCAGCAGCCCGAGGGGGAGTCAGCCCCAGCATTTT.

The chain combines TRBV2 with TRBJ2-2, with 7 bases lining up with TRBD1. The CDR3 loop spans 13 amino acids. The V segment lost 6 bases and the J segment 4 bases; nucleotides outside the gene matches: 2. In germline, CDR1 is SNHLY, CDR2 FYNNEI. The CDR3 is CASSRQGTGELFF. DNA of the CDR3: TGTGCCAGCAGCCGACAGGGCACCGGGGAGCTGTTTTTT.

This chain connects TRBV6-4 to TRBJ1-5; D is possibly TRBD1 (5 bases). Trimming left V 4 bases short and J 4 bases short, with 11 bases between. Germline-derived CDR1 and CDR2 are MRHNA and SNTAGT. The CDR3 is 14 residues long. The CDR3 region has the DNA TGTGCCAGCAGTGCGGAGACAGAGAATCAGCCCCAGCATTTT. Residues: CASSAETENQPQHF.

This clonotype was observed a few times. The V and J genes are TRBV4-1 and TRBJ1-5; 7 nucleotides align to TRBD1. The CDR3 contains 16 residues. V lost 3 bases, J lost 0 bases, and 5 bases stayed unmatched. The germline V gene has CDR1 MGHRA and CDR2 YSYEKL. CDR3: CASSQSGGNSNQPQHF. The CDR3, as DNA: TGCGCCAGCAGCCAGTCAGGGGGTAATAGCAATCAGCCCCAGCATTTT.